This T cell receptor (beta chain) stems from a study of T-cell reconstitution after alpha-beta-depleted transplantation in children. The CDR3 loop spans 14 amino acids. Trimming shortened V by 8 bases and J by 2 bases, and 15 bases separated the two germline ends. In germline, CDR1 is MNHEY, CDR2 SVGAGI. Unique molecular identifiers tagged the TCRbeta library. TCRdb redid the calling of the PCR reads with MiXCR, one entry per CDR3 protein. The data show around 530,000 distinct CDR3 sequences, with 30% to 35% seen just once and less than 2.5% held by the top ten. This clonotype has only a few counts. The sequence derives from a human donor who donated a stem cell graft to a child with aplastic anemia. The rearrangement links TRBV6-5 to TRBJ2-5; D possibly matches TRBD1 or TRBD2 (5 bases each). Sample: PBMCs from the stem cell graft donor, taken from the stem cell graft. The CDR3 sequence: CASGSPGRQETQYF. The CDR3 coding sequence is TGTGCCAGCGGTTCACCGGGACGACAAGAGACCCAGTACTTC.